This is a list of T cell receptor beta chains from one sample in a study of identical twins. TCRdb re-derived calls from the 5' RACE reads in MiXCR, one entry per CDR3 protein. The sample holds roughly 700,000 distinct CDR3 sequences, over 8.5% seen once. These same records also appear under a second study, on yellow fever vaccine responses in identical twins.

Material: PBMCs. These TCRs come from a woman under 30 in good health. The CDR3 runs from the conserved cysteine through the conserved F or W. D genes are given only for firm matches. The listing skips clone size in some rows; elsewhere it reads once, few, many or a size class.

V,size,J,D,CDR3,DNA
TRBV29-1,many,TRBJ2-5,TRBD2,CSVVLAGVPIVKETQYF,TGCAGCGTTGTACTAGCGGGAGTCCCGATCGTAAAAGAGACCCAGTACTTC
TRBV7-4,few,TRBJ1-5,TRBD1,CASRIDRGGQPQHF,TGTGCCAGCAGGATAGACAGGGGCGGTCAGCCCCAGCATTTT
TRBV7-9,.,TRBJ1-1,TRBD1,CASSFPPGQMNTEAFF,TGTGCCAGCAGCTTCCCCCCGGGACAGATGAACACTGAAGCTTTCTTT
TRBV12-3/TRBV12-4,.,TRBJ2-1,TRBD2,CARSWTGTSGPTYNEQFF,TGTGCCCGCAGTTGGACCGGGACTAGCGGCCCAACCTACAATGAGCAGTTCTTC
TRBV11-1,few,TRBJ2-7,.,CASSSGLGGYEQYF,TGTGCCAGCAGCTCTGGACTAGGGGGCTACGAGCAGTACTTC
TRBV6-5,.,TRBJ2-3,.,CASSFAPRTDTQYF,TGTGCCAGCAGTTTTGCCCCCCGCACAGATACGCAGTATTTT
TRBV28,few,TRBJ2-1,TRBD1,CASSSGQGTYNEQFF,TGTGCCAGCTCGTCGGGACAGGGAACCTACAATGAGCAGTTCTTC
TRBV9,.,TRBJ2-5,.,CASSVATGGSAQYF,TGTGCCAGCAGCGTAGCGACCGGAGGTTCGGCCCAGTACTTC
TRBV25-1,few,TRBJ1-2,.,CASSGVRDPYGYTF,TGTGCCAGCAGTGGCGTCAGGGACCCCTATGGCTACACCTTC
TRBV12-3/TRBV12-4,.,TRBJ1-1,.,CASSLDRLGNTEAFF,TGTGCCAGCAGTTTAGATCGTTTGGGGAACACTGAAGCTTTCTTT
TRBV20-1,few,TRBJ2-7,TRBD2,CSARDPQRGTSYEQYF,TGCAGTGCTAGAGATCCCCAGCGGGGGACGTCCTACGAGCAGTACTTC
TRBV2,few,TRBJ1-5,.,CASTPEGAPNQPQHF,TGTGCCAGCACCCCTGAAGGGGCCCCGAATCAGCCCCAGCATTTT
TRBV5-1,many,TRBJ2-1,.,CASSFLASAGNEQFF,TGCGCCAGCAGCTTTTTGGCTAGCGCGGGTAATGAGCAGTTCTTC
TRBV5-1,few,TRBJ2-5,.,CASSYLSTPGETQYF,TGCGCCAGCAGCTACCTCTCGACGCCGGGGGAGACCCAGTACTTC
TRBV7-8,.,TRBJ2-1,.,CASNRLIPSGGPHNEQFF,TGTGCCAGCAATCGACTAATCCCTTCAGGAGGGCCCCACAATGAGCAGTTCTTC
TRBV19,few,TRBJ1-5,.,CASNYRGASQPQHF,TGTGCCAGTAACTATCGGGGGGCAAGTCAGCCCCAGCATTTT
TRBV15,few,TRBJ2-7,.,CATSRDISYEQYF,TGTGCCACCAGCAGAGATATTTCGTACGAGCAGTACTTC
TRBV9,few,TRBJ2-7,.,CASSSPRGPHYEQYF,TGTGCCAGCAGCTCCCCCCGGGGGCCCCACTACGAGCAGTACTTC
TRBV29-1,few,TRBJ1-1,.,CSAATQSGRGWKNTEAFF,TGCAGCGCCGCTACTCAGTCGGGCCGGGGTTGGAAGAACACTGAAGCTTTCTTT
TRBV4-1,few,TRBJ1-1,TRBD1,CASSQAGQYTEAFF,TGCGCCAGCAGCCAGGCGGGACAGTACACTGAAGCTTTCTTT